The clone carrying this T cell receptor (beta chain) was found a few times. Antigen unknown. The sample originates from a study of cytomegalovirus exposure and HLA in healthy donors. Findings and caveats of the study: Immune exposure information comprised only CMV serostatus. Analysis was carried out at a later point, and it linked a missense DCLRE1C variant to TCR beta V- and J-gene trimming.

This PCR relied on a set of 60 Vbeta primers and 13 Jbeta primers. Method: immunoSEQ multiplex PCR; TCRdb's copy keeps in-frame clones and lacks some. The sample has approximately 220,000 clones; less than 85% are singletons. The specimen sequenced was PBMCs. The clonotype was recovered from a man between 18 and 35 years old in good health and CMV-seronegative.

Here the CDR3 reads CAWSTQGSYEQYF. The DNA for the CDR3 is TGTGCCTGGAGTACCCAGGGATCCTACGAGCAGTACTTC. The V call is TRBV30, the J call TRBJ2-7, with D perhaps TRBD1 (5 bases). Germline assignment: CDR1 GTSNPN and CDR2 SVGIG (reference sequence). Trimming removed 2 bases at V and 1 base at J, with 9 bases between. The CDR3 contains 13 residues.